These 9 T cell receptor beta chains came from one sample sequenced in a study of response to subunit inactivated influenza vaccine. MiXCR, run by TCRdb on the RT-PCR reads, gives a single entry per CDR3 protein. The sample has hundreds of thousands of distinct CDR3 sequences; 21% are singletons. Here the sequenced sample was PBMCs from blood, taken around 22 months after vaccination. These receptors originate from a man aged 45 to 75 who received an inactivated influenza vaccine.

The chain couples TRBV9 to TRBJ2-2; TRBD1 matches 9 bases. The V gene end was trimmed by 1 base and the J gene end by 2 bases; junction bases not matched to a gene: 3. This CDR3 spans 16 amino acids. Looked up from germline, CDR1 is SGDLS and CDR2 is YYNGEE. The CDR3 coding sequence is TGTGCCAGCAGCGTACGGACAGGGGTTAACACCGGGGAGCTGTTTTTT. Translating gives CASSVRTGVNTGELFF.

The chain is built from TRBV19 and TRBJ1-4; D gene ambiguous. V lost 8 bases and J 3 bases, leaving 13 bases between the germline ends. This CDR3 region has 14 residues. The germline V gene encodes CDR1 LNHDA and CDR2 SQIVND (reference sequence). CDR3 DNA sequence: TGTGCCAGTCGGGCGGACCGAGCTAATGAAAAACTGTTTTTT. It is translated as CASRADRANEKLFF.

This clonotype was found a few times. The chain carries TRBV7-2 and TRBJ1-1, with D tentatively TRBD1 (6 bases). Trimming stripped 4 bases from V and 8 bases from J, with 14 bases between. The germline V gene has CDR1 SGHTA and CDR2 FQGNSA. The CDR3 loop spans 13 amino acids. CDR3 in amino acids: CASSSRGPGEAFF. The CDR3 bases are TGTGCCAGCAGCTCCAGGGGACCGGGGGAAGCTTTCTTT.

The chain has TRBV6-5 and TRBJ2-1, with D unclear. Trimming left V 2 bases short and J 12 bases short, with 14 bases between. The length of the CDR3 is 13 residues. The germline V gene encodes CDR1 MNHEY and CDR2 SVGAGI. This CDR3 is CASSYALSFGQFF. CDR3 DNA sequence: TGTGCCAGCAGTTACGCCCTCTCCTTTGGGCAGTTCTTC.

The chain is built from TRBV12-3 or TRBV12-4 and TRBJ1-1; 7 bases match TRBD1. V lost 6 bases to trimming and J lost 5 bases; unmatched junction nucleotides: 15. The CDR3 is made up of 16 amino acids. The CDR3 bases are TGTGCCAGCAGACAGGGGTGGGGGGCGGTCGGTACTGAAGCTTTCTTT. Translating it yields CASRQGWGAVGTEAFF.

This chain joins TRBV20-1 and TRBJ2-3; 8 nucleotides agree with TRBD2. CDR3 length: 14 amino acids. Trimming took 6 bases from V and 1 from J; bases not matched to a gene: 6. Germline-derived CDR1 and CDR2 are DFQATT and SNEGSKA (reference sequence). DNA for the CDR3: TGCAGTGCGTTATTAGCGGGGCGCACAGATACGCAGTATTTT. Protein sequence: CSALLAGRTDTQYF.

This chain connects TRBV28 to TRBJ1-2, with 7 bases fitting TRBD1. There are 18 residues in the CDR3. The germline V gene has CDR1 MDHEN and CDR2 SYDVKM. V was clipped by 4 bases and J by 0 bases; unmatched bases: 14. The CDR3 sequence is CASSSSGTANPSNYGYTF. CDR3 DNA sequence: TGTGCCAGCAGTTCATCCGGGACAGCGAACCCCTCTAACTATGGCTACACCTTC.

This clonotype was found many times. J is TRBJ1-2 and V is TRBV29-1, with D unresolved. This CDR3 has 14 residues. V was clipped by 5 bases and J by 7 bases, with 20 bases between them. Germline V lookup: CDR1 SQVTM, CDR2 ANQGSEA. The CDR3 reads CSVPPDKRRFGYTF. In DNA, the CDR3 is TGCAGCGTTCCGCCAGACAAGAGGCGGTTTGGCTACACCTTC. The full variable domain, its missing parts supplied by reference TRBV29-1 and TRBJ1-2, is SAVISQKPSRDICQRGTSLTIQCQVDSQVTMMFWYRQQPGQSLTLIATANQGSEATYESGFVIDKFPISRPNLTFSTLTVSNMSPEDSSIYLCSVPPDKRRFGYTFGSGTRLTVV.

The chain employs TRBV21-1 and TRBJ1-1; the table gives TRBD1 as D, unverified against the DNA. TRBV21-1 is designated a pseudogene. The CDR3 spans 13 residues. CDR3 DNA: TGTGCCAGCAGTCGGACAGGGGTCTGCGAAGCTTTCTTT. Its translation: CASSRTGVCEAFF.